This entry is about one T cell receptor (beta chain). These data are taken from a study of blood T cell repertoires in COVID-19. Per the germline V gene, CDR1 is SGHVS and CDR2 is FQNEAQ. The CDR3 is made up of 14 amino acids. V was shortened by 5 bases and J by 1 base, with 11 bases between the two germline ends. The repertoire was sequenced with immunoSEQ multiplex PCR; TCRdb's copy has only in-frame clones and lacks some. The sample carries fewer than 400,000 clones, more than 75% recorded once. The sample consisted of PBMCs or T cells enriched from blood (not recorded which). The clonotype originates from a woman in her 50s who had recovered from COVID-19. The chain has TRBV7-8 and TRBJ1-1; D remains unclear. CDR3 protein: CASSPPLGNTEAFF. CDR3 DNA: TGTGCCAGCAGCCCCCCCCTCGGGAACACTGAAGCTTTCTTT.